Presented here are 17 T cell receptor beta chains from one specimen sequenced in a study of blood T cell repertoires in COVID-19. Profiled with immunoSEQ multiplex PCR; TCRdb holds only in-frame clones, not every one. The sample records under 300,000 clones, 75% to 85% being singletons. Sequenced sample: peripheral blood. These receptors were collected from a man in his forties who had recovered from COVID-19.

The gene calls are TRBV6-1 and TRBJ2-2, with 10 bases matching TRBD2. CDR1 and CDR2 (germline): MNHNS, SASEGT. Germline trimming cut 8 bases from V and 4 bases from J; bases unmatched to any gene: 4. The CDR3 runs to 14 residues. DNA of the CDR3: TGTGCCAGCCGACAGCGGGGGGGCACCGGGGAGCTGTTTTTT. Amino acid sequence: CASRQRGGTGELFF.

This clone was picked up a small number of times. This rearrangement joins TRBV7-9 to TRBJ2-3; the D gene is possibly TRBD1 (5 bases). The CDR3 extends over 18 amino acids. Germline CDR1 is SEHNR and CDR2 is FQNEAQ (reference sequence). V lost 1 base to trimming and J lost 1 base, with 18 bases between them. CDR3 coding DNA: TGTGCCAGCAGCTTAGGTGGTTGGGGCGGCTCTGGCACAGATACGCAGTATTTT. Encoded protein: CASSLGGWGGSGTDTQYF.

This clone was seen once. This chain links TRBV4-3 with TRBJ1-1; no clear D. The CDR3 runs 17 residues. V lost 0 bases and J lost 3, with 17 bases in between. Looked up from germline, CDR1 is LGHNA and CDR2 is YSLEER. The CDR3 DNA is TGCGCCAGCAGCCAAGATCATTACGTCTCGAGGGACACTGAAGCTTTCTTT. Translation gives CASSQDHYVSRDTEAFF.

This clone was counted a few times. This chain joins TRBV28 and TRBJ2-3, with D unresolved. CDR3 length equals 11 residues. Trimming removed 1 base at V and 6 bases at J, with 2 bases between. Per the germline V gene, CDR1 is MDHEN and CDR2 is SYDVKM. The CDR3 DNA is TGTGCCAGCAGTTTATCGGATACGCAGTATTTT. Translating it yields CASSLSDTQYF. Full variable domain (remainder filled in from reference TRBV28 and TRBJ2-3): DVKVTQSSRYLVKRTGEKVFLECVQDMDHENMFWYRQDPGLGLRLIYFSYDVKMKEKGDIPEGYSVSREKKERFSLILESASTNQTSMYLCASSLSDTQYFGPGTRLTVL.

The chain carries TRBV28 and TRBJ1-1; TRBD1 agrees at 7 bases. This CDR3 contains 15 residues. Germline CDR1 reads MDHEN; CDR2 reads SYDVKM. V was clipped by 2 bases and J by 6 bases; unmatched bases: 9. CDR3 loop: CASSLMRGLRAEAFF. Written as DNA, the CDR3 is TGTGCCAGCAGTTTAATGAGGGGGCTTAGGGCTGAAGCTTTCTTT. The variable domain in full, completed from reference TRBV28 and TRBJ1-1, reads DVKVTQSSRYLVKRTGEKVFLECVQDMDHENMFWYRQDPGLGLRLIYFSYDVKMKEKGDIPEGYSVSREKKERFSLILESASTNQTSMYLCASSLMRGLRAEAFFGQGTRLTVV.

The rearrangement uses TRBV27 and TRBJ1-5; TRBD1 is a possible D gene (5 bases). With 5 bases removed from V and 9 bases from J, the gap between germline ends came to 23 bases. The CDR3 runs to 16 residues. CDR1 is MNHEY and CDR2 is SMNVEV in the germline V gene (reference sequence). CDR3 sequence (DNA): TGTGCCAGCAGTCCACGGACATCCTCAACCGTATGGCCCCAGCATTTT. Amino acid sequence: CASSPRTSSTVWPQHF.

V gene TRBV11-2 combines with J gene TRBJ2-7, with D possibly being TRBD2 (5 bases). The germline V gene has CDR1 SGHAT and CDR2 FQNNGV. The V end was cut by 2 bases, the J end by 6 bases, with 8 bases between. The CDR3 totals 12 residues. The CDR3 DNA reads as TGTGCCAGCAGCTTACGGGATACCGAGCAGTACTTC. It translates to CASSLRDTEQYF.

V and J are TRBV2 and TRBJ2-1, with D unclear. The V gene's germline CDR1 is SNHLY and CDR2 FYNNEI. V was cut by 7 bases and J by 2 bases, with 9 bases left in between. The CDR3 is 13 amino acids. The chain's CDR3 is CASNVEPYNEQFF. In DNA form, the CDR3 reads TGTGCCAGCAACGTTGAGCCCTACAATGAGCAGTTCTTC.

V is TRBV21-1 and J is TRBJ2-5; the D call TRBD1 from the table was never checked on the DNA. TRBV21-1 is recorded as a pseudogene. The CDR3 is made up of 17 amino acids. CDR3 DNA: TGTGCCAGCAGCGCCAAGGGTCCTCACAGGGGGCGGGAGACCCAGTACTTC. Encoded protein: CASSAKGPHRGRETQYF.

V and J are TRBV10-3 and TRBJ2-7; 9 bases line up with TRBD2. After removal of 0 bases from V and 4 bases from J, the junction contained 4 bases not matched to a gene. This CDR3 spans 15 amino acids. CDR1 ENHRY and CDR2 SYGVKD come from the germline V gene. CDR3 region: CAISESRGGVYEQYF. Here the CDR3 DNA reads TGTGCCATCAGTGAGTCGCGGGGGGGCGTTTACGAGCAGTACTTC.

This rearrangement joins TRBV9 to TRBJ2-2; D not resolved. This CDR3 is built from 13 residues. Trimming took off 0 bases at V and 4 bases at J, with 4 bases between the two ends. CDR1 is SGDLS, CDR2 YYNGEE, per germline. In DNA, the CDR3 is TGTGCCAGCAGCGTAGGAGGCACCGGGGAGCTGTTTTTT. Translating gives CASSVGGTGELFF.

The chain couples TRBV3-1 (or the pseudogene TRBV3-2) to TRBJ1-2; 7 positions agree with TRBD1. The germline V gene encodes CDR1 LGHDT and CDR2 YNNKEL (reference sequence). The CDR3 totals 16 residues. V lost 4 bases to trimming and J lost 0 bases; unmatched junction nucleotides: 8. The CDR3 DNA sequence: TGTGCCAGCAGCCTCCGACAGGGCCGAGCTAACTATGGCTACACCTTC. The encoded protein is CASSLRQGRANYGYTF.

The chain employs TRBV9 and TRBJ1-5; D is undetermined. V was cut by 3 bases and J by 5 bases, with 15 bases left in between. The V gene's germline CDR1 is SGDLS and CDR2 YYNGEE. The CDR3 is 15 amino acids. The CDR3 loop is CASSAFGDADQPQHF. DNA for the CDR3: TGTGCCAGCAGCGCTTTTGGAGATGCCGATCAGCCCCAGCATTTT.

The chain couples TRBV5-1 to TRBJ2-7; D may be TRBD2 (5 bases). Germline V gene sequence: CDR1 SGHRS, CDR2 YFSETQ. The germline V and J ends were trimmed by 3 bases and 3 bases, with 10 bases remaining between them. The CDR3 loop spans 13 amino acids. The CDR3: CASSWSLGYEQYF. CDR3 nucleotides: TGCGCCAGCAGCTGGTCACTAGGCTACGAGCAGTACTTC. Using reference TRBV5-1 and TRBJ2-7 for the parts outside the CDR3, the full variable domain is KAGVTQTPRYLIKTRGQQVTLSCSPISGHRSVSWYQQTPGQGLQFLFEYFSETQRNKGNFPGRFSGRQFSNSRSEMNVSTLELGDSALYLCASSWSLGYEQYFGPGTRLTVT.

This chain uses TRBV7-2 with TRBJ2-2; D uncertain. V lost 1 base, J lost 4 bases, and 13 bases lay in between. The CDR3 covers 16 residues. CDR1 is SGHTA, CDR2 FQGNSA, per germline. CDR3 in amino acids: CASSLDTASGTGELFF. The CDR3, as DNA: TGTGCCAGCAGCTTAGATACGGCATCGGGCACCGGGGAGCTGTTTTTT.

This sequence joins TRBV9 and TRBJ1-4; TRBD1 might be the D (5 bases). From germline, CDR1 is SGDLS and CDR2 YYNGEE. This CDR3 spans 15 amino acids. V lost 0 bases to trimming and J lost 0 bases, with 6 bases between them. CDR3 in DNA: TGTGCCAGCAGCGTAGGGGGCTCAACTAATGAAAAACTGTTTTTT. As protein: CASSVGGSTNEKLFF.

The rearrangement uses TRBV11-2 and TRBJ2-1; D unresolved. The CDR3 extends over 14 amino acids. The ends were cut back, 1 base at V and 7 bases at J, with 11 bases in the middle. Germline V lookup: CDR1 SGHAT, CDR2 FQNNGV. The CDR3 reads CASSLGVSFNEQFF. CDR3 coding DNA: TGTGCCAGCAGCTTAGGTGTCTCCTTTAATGAGCAGTTCTTC.